One sample yielded the 25 T cell receptor beta chains listed below, sequenced in a study of early T cells in non-severe SARS-CoV-2 infection. TCRdb reprocessed the 5' RACE reads via MiXCR and lists one record per CDR3 protein. The table shows approximately 74,000 distinct CDR3 sequences, with around 15% occurring only once. Sequenced material: whole blood. Receptors were obtained from an adult who was a healthcare worker with PCR-confirmed SARS-CoV-2 infection or an uninfected control (not recorded which).

The table lists this clonotype with a few counts. This sequence joins TRBV29-1 and TRBJ2-3; D may be TRBD2 (7 bases). The CDR3 sequence is 13 residues long. Looked up from germline, CDR1 is SQVTM and CDR2 is ANQGSEA. Trimming cost V 1 base and J 8 bases, with 13 bases left between them. This chain's CDR3 is CSVEGGGFFTQYF. The CDR3 coding sequence is TGCAGCGTTGAAGGGGGGGGCTTTTTTACGCAGTATTTT.

This clonotype has more than one count but fewer than ten. This sequence joins TRBV6-5 and TRBJ1-2, with 9 nucleotides matching TRBD1. Germline trimming cut 6 bases from V and 5 bases from J; bases unmatched to any gene: 7. CDR3 length: 14 residues. Looked up from germline, CDR1 is MNHEY and CDR2 is SVGAGI. CDR3 nucleotides: TGTGCCAGCAGGCCAACAGGGGGCTCGTATGGCTACACCTTC. Translating gives CASRPTGGSYGYTF.

This clonotype was detected only a few times. The chain recombines TRBV7-8 with TRBJ2-4; D uncertain. Germline CDR1 and CDR2: SGHVS and FQNEAQ. The CDR3 is 17 amino acids. V was shortened by 1 base and J by 0 bases, with 13 bases between the two germline ends. The CDR3 reads CASSLVPTRLAKNIQYF. CDR3 sequence (DNA): TGTGCCAGCAGCTTAGTCCCGACACGTTTAGCCAAAAACATTCAGTACTTC.

The rearrangement links TRBV6-1 to TRBJ2-1, with 11 bases aligning to TRBD2. CDR3 length equals 15 residues. V lost 7 bases to trimming and J lost 9 bases; unmatched junction nucleotides: 11. Germline V gives CDR1 MNHNS, CDR2 SASEGT. Here the CDR3 DNA reads TGTGCCAGCACATTATCTAGCGGGGGGTTTGGTGAGCAGTTCTTC. It is translated as CASTLSSGGFGEQFF.

This clonotype has just a few counts. The J gene is TRBJ1-2, the V gene TRBV6-6, with TRBD1 matching 8 bases. Trimming at V came to 7 bases and at J to 7 bases, leaving 8 bases not matched to a gene. The CDR3 is 13 residues long. CDR1 and CDR2 from the germline V gene are MNHNY and SVGAGI (reference sequence). The CDR3 here is CASTRNRGIGYTF. CDR3 coding DNA: TGTGCCAGCACGAGGAACAGGGGGATTGGCTACACCTTC.

This clonotype was observed a few times. The chain uses TRBV7-3 and TRBJ2-3; D perhaps matches TRBD2 (5 bases). With 5 bases removed from V and 4 bases from J, the gap between germline ends came to 19 bases. This CDR3 has 16 residues. CDR1 and CDR2 from the germline V gene are SGHTA and FQGTGA. CDR3 amino acids: CASSLEGNLGADTQYF. The CDR3 nucleotides read TGTGCCAGCAGCCTAGAGGGCAACCTAGGAGCAGATACGCAGTATTTT.

This clonotype was seen only a few times. The chain is built from TRBV5-1 and TRBJ2-3; D not certain. V was shortened by 4 bases and J by 5 bases, with 20 bases between the two germline ends. The CDR3 has 16 amino acids. Germline V gene lookup returns CDR1 SGHRS and CDR2 YFSETQ. In DNA, the CDR3 is TGCGCCAGCAGCCCCTGGGCCGGAAACGAAAGAGATACGCAGTATTTT. It specifies CASSPWAGNERDTQYF.

This clonotype was observed a few times. The chain carries TRBV7-9 and TRBJ2-5; D tentatively reads TRBD1 or TRBD2 (6 bases each). Germline assignment: CDR1 SEHNR and CDR2 FQNEAQ (reference sequence). The CDR3 has 14 amino acids. V lost 5 bases, J lost 1 base, and 11 bases lay in between. The CDR3 DNA is TGTGCCAGCAGCGAAAGGGGGGCCCAAGAGACCCAGTACTTC. Translated, it gives CASSERGAQETQYF. Complete variable domain (other parts from reference TRBV7-9 and TRBJ2-5): DTGVSQNPRHKITKRGQNVTFRCDPISEHNRLYWYRQTLGQGPEFLTYFQNEAQLEKSRLLSDRFSAERPKGSFSTLEIQRTEQGDSAMYLCASSERGAQETQYFGPGTRLLVL.

The V gene is TRBV12-3 or TRBV12-4, the J gene TRBJ1-1; TRBD1 might be the D (5 bases). CDR3 size: 18 residues. V lost 3 bases and J 1 base, leaving 21 bases between the germline ends. This CDR3 reads CASSLVPPGWGPNTEAFF. CDR3 sequence (DNA): TGTGCCAGCAGTTTGGTACCCCCTGGCTGGGGACCGAACACTGAAGCTTTCTTT.

This clonotype was recorded many times. V is TRBV6-5 and J is TRBJ1-2; possible D gene TRBD1, 5 bases. Trimming removed 5 bases from V and 3 bases from J, with 13 bases in between. Germline V gene lookup returns CDR1 MNHEY and CDR2 SVGAGI. The CDR3 is 14 amino acids. CDR3 amino acids: CASSTGGNHYGYTF. CDR3 sequence (DNA): TGTGCCAGCAGTACCGGGGGGAACCACTATGGCTACACCTTC.

This clonotype was detected many times. V is TRBV10-2 and J is TRBJ1-1, with D tentatively TRBD1 (5 bases). Trimming cost V 6 bases and J 0 bases, with 11 bases left between them. The CDR3 consists of 14 residues. From germline, CDR1 is WSHSY and CDR2 SAAADI. The chain's CDR3 is CASRSVGVNTEAFF. CDR3 coding DNA: TGCGCCAGCAGATCGGTGGGGGTGAACACTGAAGCTTTCTTT.

This clonotype was counted at least ten times. The CDR3 loop reads CASSPGGLSYEQYF. In DNA, the CDR3 is TGTGCCAGCAGTCCGGGCGGATTGTCCTACGAGCAGTACTTC. The V and J genes are TRBV28 and TRBJ2-7; D gene unclear. CDR1 and CDR2 (germline): MDHEN, SYDVKM. This CDR3 is 14 amino acids long. Trimming took off 5 bases at V and 1 base at J, with 12 bases between the two ends.

This clonotype was found a few times. The chain uses TRBV11-2 and TRBJ2-7; TRBD1 matches at 7 bases. The V segment lost 0 bases and the J segment 3 bases; nucleotides outside the gene matches: 5. The CDR3 consists of 15 residues. The germline gives CDR1 SGHAT, CDR2 FQNNGV. The CDR3 sequence is CASSLERTGLYEQYF. The CDR3 region has the DNA TGTGCCAGCAGCTTAGAGCGGACAGGACTCTACGAGCAGTACTTC.

The J gene is TRBJ1-2, the V gene TRBV29-1; 9 nucleotides line up with TRBD1. The germline CDR1 and CDR2 sequences are SQVTM and ANQGSEA. Germline trimming cut 4 bases from V and 2 bases from J; bases unmatched to any gene: 8. The CDR3 runs 15 residues. The DNA for the CDR3 is TGCAGCGTTGTGGCGGGACAGGGTGGCAACTATGGCTACACCTTC. Translation gives CSVVAGQGGNYGYTF.

The chain combines TRBV4-3 with TRBJ1-4, with 11 bases aligning to TRBD1. This CDR3 contains 17 residues. The germline V gene has CDR1 LGHNA and CDR2 YSLEER. With V trimmed by 2 bases and J by 7 bases, 9 bases remained unmatched. In DNA form, the CDR3 reads TGCGCCAGCAGCCAACTTCAACCCGGGACAGGGGGTGAAAAACTGTTTTTT. Translating gives CASSQLQPGTGGEKLFF.

In this sample, this clonotype turned up a few times. The rearrangement joins TRBV29-1 to TRBJ1-1, with no clear D. V was pared by 6 bases and J by 1 base, with 15 bases between. The germline V gene encodes CDR1 SQVTM and CDR2 ANQGSEA. The CDR3 loop spans 14 amino acids. The CDR3 spells CSVHRQAANTEAFF. The CDR3, as DNA: TGCAGCGTCCACAGACAAGCTGCGAACACTGAAGCTTTCTTT.

This chain joins TRBV7-2 and TRBJ1-1; D is unresolved. Germline V gene data show CDR1 as SGHTA and CDR2 as FQGNSA. The CDR3 covers 14 residues. V dropped 3 bases and J dropped 5 bases, with 13 bases sitting between them. DNA for the CDR3: TGTGCCAGCAGCTTCGGCAGGATTATAACTGAAGCTTTCTTT. As protein: CASSFGRIITEAFF.

The V gene is TRBV4-2, the J gene TRBJ2-7, with 8 bases fitting TRBD2. J lost 3 bases, V lost 1 base, and 5 bases had no gene match. The CDR3 is made up of 15 amino acids. From germline, CDR1 is LGHNA and CDR2 YNFKEQ. The CDR3 DNA is TGTGCCAGCAGCCAAGCCGGGACTAGGGGCTACGAGCAGTACTTC. It translates to CASSQAGTRGYEQYF.

The gene calls are TRBV28 and TRBJ2-3; 7 bases fit TRBD1. V lost 7 bases and J lost 3; bases outside the gene matches: 7. Germline CDR1 and CDR2: MDHEN and SYDVKM. This CDR3 comprises 14 residues. The CDR3 bases are TGTGCCAGCATCCAAGGGGGCGTAACAGATACGCAGTATTTT. This encodes CASIQGGVTDTQYF.

V usage is TRBV12-3 or TRBV12-4 and J usage is TRBJ2-3; 7 positions match TRBD1. This CDR3 is built from 15 residues. The J segment lost 2 bases and the V segment lost 3 bases, leaving 5 bases of the junction unmatched. The CDR3 loop reads CASSFDRASTDTQYF. Here the CDR3 DNA reads TGTGCCAGCAGTTTCGACAGGGCCTCCACAGATACGCAGTATTTT.

The gene calls are TRBV12-3 or TRBV12-4 and TRBJ2-7, with 7 bases lining up with TRBD1. Unmatched junction bases numbered 16, after V lost 5 bases and J lost 3 bases. The CDR3 runs 17 residues. The CDR3 DNA follows: TGTGCCAGCAGTCGACCGCTCGACAGGGCATTAGGCTACGAGCAGTACTTC. The encoded protein is CASSRPLDRALGYEQYF.

In its sample, this clonotype was seen many times. The V call is TRBV4-1, the J call TRBJ2-1; TRBD2 matches at 8 bases. Germline CDR1 and CDR2: MGHRA and YSYEKL. The CDR3 length is 17 residues. The trim removed 4 bases at V and 2 bases at J, leaving 10 bases unmatched. The CDR3: CASSRTDPAGAYNEQFF. The CDR3 nucleotides read TGCGCCAGCAGCCGCACCGACCCAGCGGGGGCCTACAATGAGCAGTTCTTC.

This clonotype was found a few times. The chain employs TRBV11-1 and TRBJ2-7; tentatively, D is TRBD1 (6 bases). The germline V and J ends were trimmed by 5 bases and 6 bases, with 17 bases remaining between them. Germline V gene data show CDR1 as SGHAT and CDR2 as FQDESV (reference sequence). CDR3 size: 14 residues. The CDR3 region is CASSIDRSNLEQYF. In DNA form, the CDR3 reads TGTGCCAGCAGCATCGACAGGTCCAATCTCGAGCAGTACTTC.

V and J are TRBV29-1 and TRBJ2-2, with D perhaps TRBD2 (6 bases). From germline, CDR1 is SQVTM and CDR2 ANQGSEA. CDR3 size: 14 residues. Trimming shortened V by 7 bases and J by 4 bases, and 16 bases separated the two germline ends. This CDR3 is CSASGGRGTGELFF. DNA of the CDR3: TGCAGCGCCAGCGGCGGGCGGGGCACCGGGGAGCTGTTTTTT.

This clonotype was recorded a few times. The chain has TRBV12-3 or TRBV12-4 and TRBJ1-2; D is unresolved. The CDR3 contains 11 residues. Between the trimmed V and J ends, which lost 7 bases and 8 bases, there was a span of 11 bases. This CDR3 is CASNNVGGYTF. CDR3 bases: TGTGCCAGCAATAATGTTGGGGGCTACACCTTC.